These 27 T cell receptor beta chains were all obtained from the same sample, sequenced in a study of blood T cell repertoires in COVID-19. Sequencing was performed with immunoSEQ multiplex PCR; in TCRdb, only in-frame clones are kept and a portion is missing. The sample contains around 100,000 clones, 70% to 90% of which appear only once. The sample was peripheral blood. Receptor source: a human donor in a cohort sampled during active COVID-19.

The chain joins TRBV19 to TRBJ2-2; possible D gene TRBD2, 6 bases. There are 17 residues in the CDR3. CDR1 is LNHDA and CDR2 is SQIVND in the germline V gene (reference sequence). Trimming shortened V by 3 bases and J by 3 bases, and 17 bases separated the two germline ends. CDR3 nucleotides: TGTGCCAGTAGTATCTTCGGGCCCAGGGAGGACACCGGGGAGCTGTTTTTT. It codes for CASSIFGPREDTGELFF. Using reference TRBV19 and TRBJ2-2 for the parts outside the CDR3, the full variable domain is DGGITQSPKYLFRKEGQNVTLSCEQNLNHDAMYWYRQDPGQGLRLIYYSQIVNDFQKGDIAEGYSVSREKKESFPLTVTSAQKNPTAFYLCASSIFGPREDTGELFFGEGSRLTVL.

This clone was counted many times. The chain links TRBV24-1 to TRBJ1-5; 7 bases are shared with TRBD1. Germline V gene sequence: CDR1 KGHDR, CDR2 SFDVKD. V lost 2 bases and J lost 4; bases outside the gene matches: 13. This CDR3 comprises 18 residues. The CDR3 region has the DNA TGTGCCACCAGTGATTCTCCCACCTGGGACAGACAGAATCAGCCCCAGCATTTT. This codes for CATSDSPTWDRQNQPQHF.

This chain joins TRBV4-2 and TRBJ1-2, with D perhaps matching TRBD1 (5 bases). CDR3 length: 14 residues. Germline CDR1 is LGHNA and CDR2 is YNFKEQ. V was shortened by 1 base and J by 3 bases, with 9 bases between the two germline ends. CDR3 DNA sequence: TGTGCCAGCAGCCAAGGGGGGGTGGACTATGGCTACACCTTC. It specifies CASSQGGVDYGYTF.

This clone was counted once. The genes are TRBV2 and TRBJ2-5; 7 bases agree with TRBD2. With V trimmed by 6 bases and J by 0 bases, 7 bases remained unmatched. Germline CDR1 is SNHLY and CDR2 is FYNNEI. The CDR3 loop spans 15 amino acids. In nucleotides, the CDR3 is TGTGCCAGCAGCTCTCTCGGGGGGAACCAAGAGACCCAGTACTTC. Its protein product is CASSSLGGNQETQYF. Supplemented by reference TRBV2 and TRBJ2-5, the full variable domain reads EPEVTQTPSHQVTQMGQEVILRCVPISNHLYFYWYRQILGQKVEFLVSFYNNEISEKSEIFDDQFSVERPDGSNFTLKIRSTKLEDSAMYFCASSSLGGNQETQYFGPGTRLLVL.

This chain joins TRBV27 and TRBJ2-7, with TRBD2 as a possible D gene (5 bases). The germline CDR1 and CDR2 sequences are MNHEY and SMNVEV (reference sequence). CDR3 length: 14 residues. Trimming cost V 2 bases and J 4 bases, with 12 bases left between them. CDR3: CASSLEAGPYEQYF. CDR3 nucleotides: TGTGCCAGCAGTTTAGAGGCGGGCCCATACGAGCAGTACTTC.

The chain employs TRBV7-3 and TRBJ2-1, with 11 bases fitting TRBD2. CDR1 and CDR2 from the germline V gene are SGHTA and FQGTGA. The V segment lost 3 bases and the J segment 9 bases; nucleotides outside the gene matches: 7. This CDR3 is 15 amino acids long. The CDR3 DNA is TGTGCCAGCAGCTTTAGCGGGGGGGCCGTCGGTGAGCAGTTCTTC. Encoded protein: CASSFSGGAVGEQFF.

The chain employs TRBV5-6 and TRBJ1-5, with TRBD1 identical over 7 bases. Unmatched junction bases numbered 8, after V lost 4 bases and J lost 1 base. Germline CDR1 is SGHDT and CDR2 is YYEEEE. CDR3 length: 16 residues. CDR3 protein: CASSRAGGTSNQPQHF. In DNA, the CDR3 is TGTGCCAGCAGCCGAGCAGGGGGAACGAGCAATCAGCCCCAGCATTTT.

This clone appeared a single time. The chain carries TRBV30 and TRBJ2-5; TRBD1 might be the D (5 bases). From germline, CDR1 is GTSNPN and CDR2 SVGIG (reference sequence). The CDR3 extends over 13 amino acids. The ends were cut back, 0 bases at V and 5 bases at J, with 10 bases in the middle. The CDR3 is CAWSVSGSETQYF. The CDR3 DNA reads as TGTGCCTGGAGTGTTTCAGGGTCGGAGACCCAGTACTTC.

This chain links TRBV5-6 with TRBJ2-3; 9 nucleotides agree with TRBD2. The germline V gene encodes CDR1 SGHDT and CDR2 YYEEEE. The CDR3 runs 16 residues. The J segment lost 1 base and the V segment lost 5 bases, leaving 8 bases of the junction unmatched. The CDR3 sequence is CASSFAASGGTDTQYF. The CDR3, as DNA: TGTGCCAGCAGTTTTGCGGCTAGCGGGGGCACAGATACGCAGTATTTT.

This clone was observed a handful of times. The chain combines TRBV2 with TRBJ1-5; 10 bases align to TRBD1. The J segment lost 4 bases and the V segment lost 8 bases, leaving 5 bases of the junction unmatched. CDR3 size: 14 residues. Germline V gives CDR1 SNHLY, CDR2 FYNNEI. CDR3: CASCGQGGNQPQHF. CDR3 DNA sequence: TGTGCCAGCTGCGGACAGGGGGGGAATCAGCCCCAGCATTTT. The variable domain in full, completed from reference TRBV2 and TRBJ1-5, reads EPEVTQTPSHQVTQMGQEVILRCVPISNHLYFYWYRQILGQKVEFLVSFYNNEISEKSEIFDDQFSVERPDGSNFTLKIRSTKLEDSAMYFCASCGQGGNQPQHFGDGTRLSIL.

This chain links TRBV13 with TRBJ2-3; 12 positions match TRBD2. CDR3 length: 17 amino acids. V lost 3 bases and J lost 5; bases outside the gene matches: 9. CDR1 is PRHDT and CDR2 is FYEKMQ in the germline V gene (reference sequence). CDR3 bases: TGTGCCAGCAGCTTCCCGACTAGCGGGGGCCGTAGAGATACGCAGTATTTT. Protein product: CASSFPTSGGRRDTQYF. The full variable domain, completed using reference TRBV13 and TRBJ2-3, is AAGVIQSPRHLIKEKRETATLKCYPIPRHDTVYWYQQGPGQDPQFLISFYEKMQSDKGSIPDRFSAQQFSDYHSELNMSSLELGDSALYFCASSFPTSGGRRDTQYFGPGTRLTVL.

The V gene is TRBV18, the J gene TRBJ2-4, with D perhaps matching TRBD1 (6 bases). Germline-derived CDR1 and CDR2 are KGHSH and LQKENI. V lost 3 bases, J lost 0 bases, and 12 bases lay in between. The CDR3 spans 16 residues. The CDR3 region is CASSPKDSLAKNIQYF. The CDR3 DNA reads as TGTGCCAGCTCACCGAAGGACAGTTTAGCCAAAAACATTCAGTACTTC.

The gene calls are TRBV27 and TRBJ2-1, with D possibly being TRBD2 (7 bases). The CDR3 extends over 16 amino acids. The germline V gene encodes CDR1 MNHEY and CDR2 SMNVEV (reference sequence). V gave up 2 bases and J gave up 2 bases, with 13 bases separating them. The CDR3 region has the DNA TGTGCCAGCAGTTTAGCGGGGGCTTCGACCTACAATGAGCAGTTCTTC. Its protein product is CASSLAGASTYNEQFF.

The gene calls are TRBV5-1 and TRBJ2-5; 10 nucleotides align to TRBD2. J gave up 4 bases and V 0 bases, and 6 bases lay outside the gene matches. The CDR3 sequence is 16 residues long. In germline, CDR1 is SGHRS, CDR2 YFSETQ. CDR3 region: CASSLAPSGGLETQYF. The DNA of the CDR3 is TGCGCCAGCAGCTTGGCCCCTAGCGGGGGATTAGAGACCCAGTACTTC.

This clone was seen a handful of times. This chain joins TRBV11-1 and TRBJ2-7; 8 positions agree with TRBD2. CDR3 length equals 16 residues. J lost 0 bases, V lost 5 bases, and 9 bases had no gene match. The germline gives CDR1 SGHAT, CDR2 FQDESV (reference sequence). The CDR3 spells CASSPRTSGASYEQYF. The DNA of the CDR3 is TGTGCCAGCAGCCCCCGAACTAGCGGAGCCTCCTACGAGCAGTACTTC.

The V gene is TRBV7-3, the J gene TRBJ2-7; possible D gene TRBD1, 6 bases. Germline CDR1 reads SGHTA; CDR2 reads FQGTGA. V lost 5 bases and J lost 2, with 16 bases in between. The CDR3 spans 15 residues. The CDR3 region has the DNA TGTGCCAGCAGCCTTACAGGGATAGGCACCTACGAGCAGTACTTC. Its protein product is CASSLTGIGTYEQYF.

The chain has TRBV18 and TRBJ2-7, with D uncertain. The CDR3 is made up of 14 amino acids. Germline CDR1 is KGHSH and CDR2 is LQKENI. Trimming took 6 bases from V and 2 from J, leaving 14 bases between them. CDR3 in amino acids: CASSPEATTYEQYF. CDR3 nucleotide sequence: TGTGCCAGCTCCCCCGAAGCTACCACCTACGAGCAGTACTTC.

This chain links TRBV3-1 (or the pseudogene TRBV3-2) with TRBJ2-3; the D gene is possibly TRBD2 (7 bases). The CDR3 covers 16 residues. The ends were cut back, 5 bases at V and 4 bases at J, with 19 bases in the middle. Germline V gene lookup returns CDR1 LGHDT and CDR2 YNNKEL (reference sequence). In nucleotides, the CDR3 is TGTGCCAGCAGCAGCTTCGTGGGGGGGCCTCCAGATACGCAGTATTTT. As protein: CASSSFVGGPPDTQYF.

The gene calls are TRBV27 and TRBJ2-1, with 9 bases aligning to TRBD1. The CDR3 runs 16 residues. From germline, CDR1 is MNHEY and CDR2 SMNVEV (reference sequence). With V trimmed by 5 bases and J by 6 bases, 11 bases remained unmatched. The CDR3 region has the DNA TGTGCCAGCAGTCCCCCGAGGACAGGGGCCCCCAATGAGCAGTTCTTC. Protein sequence: CASSPPRTGAPNEQFF.

The chain has TRBV27 and TRBJ2-7, with 8 nucleotides matching TRBD2. This CDR3 is built from 16 residues. V lost 6 bases to trimming and J lost 0 bases; unmatched junction nucleotides: 10. Germline CDR1 is MNHEY and CDR2 is SMNVEV (reference sequence). CDR3 amino acids: CASSQERGLYSYEQYF. The CDR3 DNA follows: TGTGCCAGCAGCCAAGAGCGGGGGCTCTACTCCTACGAGCAGTACTTC.

The rearrangement uses TRBV5-1 and TRBJ2-7, with D possibly being TRBD1 (7 bases). CDR1 and CDR2 from the germline V gene are SGHRS and YFSETQ. V lost 4 bases and J 5 bases, leaving 19 bases between the germline ends. CDR3 length: 15 residues. The DNA for the CDR3 is TGCGCCAGCAGCGCCTCATCGACAGGGAGGAACGAGCAGTACTTC. Residues: CASSASSTGRNEQYF.

This chain connects TRBV5-4 to TRBJ2-2; D unresolved. This CDR3 has 14 residues. With 2 bases removed from V and 4 bases from J, the gap between germline ends came to 9 bases. Germline values: CDR1 SGHNT, CDR2 YYREEE (reference sequence). In DNA, the CDR3 is TGTGCCAGCAGCTTAGGCCCGGGCACCGGGGAGCTGTTTTTT. It encodes CASSLGPGTGELFF.

This clone showed up many times. The V gene is TRBV5-6, the J gene TRBJ2-1; D might be TRBD1 (6 bases). CDR3 length: 15 residues. Germline CDR1 reads SGHDT; CDR2 reads YYEEEE. V lost 4 bases and J 6 bases, leaving 17 bases between the germline ends. The DNA for the CDR3 is TGTGCCAGCAGCCATACAGGGCCACTACGCAATGAGCAGTTCTTC. Protein product: CASSHTGPLRNEQFF.

This chain joins TRBV3-1 (or the pseudogene TRBV3-2) and TRBJ2-7; 7 bases fit TRBD1. Trimming at V came to 6 bases and at J to 1 base, leaving 6 bases not matched to a gene. Germline-derived CDR1 and CDR2 are LGHDT and YNNKEL (reference sequence). The CDR3 is 14 residues long. CDR3 sequence: CASRETGNSYEQYF. The CDR3 coding sequence is TGTGCCAGCAGAGAGACAGGGAATTCCTACGAGCAGTACTTC.

This clone was observed a few times. The chain combines TRBV4-2 with TRBJ2-7, with 12 positions matching TRBD2. V gave up 2 bases and J gave up 6 bases; unmatched junction bases: 11. Germline values: CDR1 LGHNA, CDR2 YNFKEQ. This CDR3 has 17 residues. DNA of the CDR3: TGTGCCAGCAGCCAACAACTAGCGGGAGGTTCCAATGCCGAGCAGTACTTC. It translates to CASSQQLAGGSNAEQYF.

The V call is TRBV11-2, the J call TRBJ1-4, with D perhaps matching TRBD1 (5 bases). Trimming cost V 1 base and J 5 bases, with 8 bases left between them. The CDR3 has 14 amino acids. Germline V gene sequence: CDR1 SGHAT, CDR2 FQNNGV. The CDR3 here is CASSLATVNEKLFF. In DNA, the CDR3 is TGTGCCAGCAGCTTAGCGACAGTAAATGAAAAACTGTTTTTT.

The J gene is TRBJ2-7, the V gene TRBV9; TRBD2 is a possible D gene (5 bases). V lost 0 bases to trimming and J lost 2 bases, with 9 bases between them. CDR3 size: 14 residues. CDR1 is SGDLS, CDR2 YYNGEE, per germline. The CDR3, as DNA: TGTGCCAGCAGCGTAGACGTCGGGACCTACGAGCAGTACTTC. Protein sequence: CASSVDVGTYEQYF.